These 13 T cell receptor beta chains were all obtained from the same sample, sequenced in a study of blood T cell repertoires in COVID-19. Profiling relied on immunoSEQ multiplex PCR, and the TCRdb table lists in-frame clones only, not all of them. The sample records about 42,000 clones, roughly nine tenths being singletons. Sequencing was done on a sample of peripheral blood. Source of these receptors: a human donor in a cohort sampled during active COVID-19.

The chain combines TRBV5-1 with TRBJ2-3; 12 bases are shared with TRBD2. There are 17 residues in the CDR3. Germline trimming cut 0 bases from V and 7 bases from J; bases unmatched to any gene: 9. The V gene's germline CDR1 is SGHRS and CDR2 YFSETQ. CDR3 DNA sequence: TGCGCCAGCAGCTTGGCAGGACTAGCGGGACAGGACAATACGCAGTATTTT. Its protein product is CASSLAGLAGQDNTQYF.

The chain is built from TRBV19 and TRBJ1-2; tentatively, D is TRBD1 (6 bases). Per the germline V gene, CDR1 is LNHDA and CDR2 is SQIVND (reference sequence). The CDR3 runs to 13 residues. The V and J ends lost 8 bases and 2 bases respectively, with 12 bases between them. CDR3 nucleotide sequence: TGTGCCAGTCAAGGACAGCAAAACTATGGCTACACCTTC. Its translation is CASQGQQNYGYTF.

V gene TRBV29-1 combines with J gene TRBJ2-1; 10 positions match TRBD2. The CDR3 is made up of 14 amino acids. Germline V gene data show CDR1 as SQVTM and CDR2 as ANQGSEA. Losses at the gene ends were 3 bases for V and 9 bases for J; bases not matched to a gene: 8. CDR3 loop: CSVDRLAGEGEQFF. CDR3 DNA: TGCAGCGTTGATCGGCTAGCGGGGGAGGGTGAGCAGTTCTTC.

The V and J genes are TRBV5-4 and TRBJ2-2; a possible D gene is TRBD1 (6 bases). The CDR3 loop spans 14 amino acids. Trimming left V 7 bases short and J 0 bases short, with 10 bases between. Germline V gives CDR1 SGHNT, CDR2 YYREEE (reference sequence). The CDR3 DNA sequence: TGTGCCAGCTCCGGGACATCGAACACCGGGGAGCTGTTTTTT. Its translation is CASSGTSNTGELFF.

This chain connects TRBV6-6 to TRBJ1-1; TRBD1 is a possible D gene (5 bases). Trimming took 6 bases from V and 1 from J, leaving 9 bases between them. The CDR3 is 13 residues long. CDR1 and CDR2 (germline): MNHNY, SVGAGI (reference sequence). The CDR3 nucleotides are TGTGCCAGCAGCGACAGACGGAACACTGAAGCTTTCTTT. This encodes CASSDRRNTEAFF.

This CDR3 reads CASSPYRRRNQPQHF. The CDR3 bases are TGTGCCAGTAGCCCATACAGGCGCCGTAATCAGCCCCAGCATTTT. The rearrangement joins TRBV19 to TRBJ1-5; D might be TRBD1 (5 bases). Deletions cut 6 bases from V and 4 bases from J, with 16 bases between. In germline, CDR1 is LNHDA, CDR2 SQIVND (reference sequence). The CDR3 covers 15 residues.

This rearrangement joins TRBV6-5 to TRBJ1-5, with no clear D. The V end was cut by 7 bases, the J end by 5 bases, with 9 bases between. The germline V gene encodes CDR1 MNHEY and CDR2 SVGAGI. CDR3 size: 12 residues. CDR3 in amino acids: CASTKHDQPQHF. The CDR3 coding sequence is TGTGCCAGCACGAAACACGATCAGCCCCAGCATTTT.

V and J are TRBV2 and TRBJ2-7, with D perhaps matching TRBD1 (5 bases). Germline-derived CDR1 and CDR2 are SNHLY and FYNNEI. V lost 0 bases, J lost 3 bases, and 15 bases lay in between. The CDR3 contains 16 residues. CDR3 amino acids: CASSEALLLGVYEQYF. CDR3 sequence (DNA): TGTGCCAGCAGTGAAGCGCTTCTGTTAGGGGTCTACGAGCAGTACTTC.

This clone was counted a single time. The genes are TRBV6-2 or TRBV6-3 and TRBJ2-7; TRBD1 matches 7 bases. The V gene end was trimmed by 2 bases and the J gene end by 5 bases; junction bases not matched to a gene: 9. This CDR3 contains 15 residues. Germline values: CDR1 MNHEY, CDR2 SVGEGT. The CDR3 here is CASSYMGRGFDEQYF. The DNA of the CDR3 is TGTGCCAGCAGTTACATGGGCAGGGGGTTCGACGAGCAGTACTTC.

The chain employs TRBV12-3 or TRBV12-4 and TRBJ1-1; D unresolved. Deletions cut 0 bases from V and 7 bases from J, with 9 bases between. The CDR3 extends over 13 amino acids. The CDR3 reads CASSLAPALEAFF. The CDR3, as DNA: TGTGCCAGCAGTTTAGCGCCAGCGCTTGAAGCTTTCTTT.

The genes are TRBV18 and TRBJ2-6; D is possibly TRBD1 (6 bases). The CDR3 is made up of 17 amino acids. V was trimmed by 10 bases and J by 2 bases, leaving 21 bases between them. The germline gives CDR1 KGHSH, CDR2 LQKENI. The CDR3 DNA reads TGTGCCATCCGAGGGGGACAAGGGTTTACTGGGGCCAACGTCCTGACTTTC. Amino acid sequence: CAIRGGQGFTGANVLTF.

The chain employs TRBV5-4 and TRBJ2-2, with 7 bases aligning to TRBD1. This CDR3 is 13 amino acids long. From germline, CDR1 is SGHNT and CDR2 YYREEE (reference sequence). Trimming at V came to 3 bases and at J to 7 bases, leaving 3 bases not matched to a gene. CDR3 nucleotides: TGTGCCAGCAGCTCACAGGGGATCGGGGAGCTGTTTTTT. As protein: CASSSQGIGELFF. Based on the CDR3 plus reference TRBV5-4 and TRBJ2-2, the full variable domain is ETGVTQSPTHLIKTRGQQVTLRCSSQSGHNTVSWYQQALGQGPQFIFQYYREEENGRGNFPPRFSGLQFPNYSSELNVNALELDDSALYLCASSSQGIGELFFGEGSRLTVL.

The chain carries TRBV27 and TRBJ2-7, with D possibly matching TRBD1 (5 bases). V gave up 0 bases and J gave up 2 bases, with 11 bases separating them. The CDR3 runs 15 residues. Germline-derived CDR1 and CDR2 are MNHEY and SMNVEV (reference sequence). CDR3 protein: CASSLSTRATYEQYF. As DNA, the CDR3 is TGTGCCAGCAGTTTATCGACCAGGGCTACCTACGAGCAGTACTTC.